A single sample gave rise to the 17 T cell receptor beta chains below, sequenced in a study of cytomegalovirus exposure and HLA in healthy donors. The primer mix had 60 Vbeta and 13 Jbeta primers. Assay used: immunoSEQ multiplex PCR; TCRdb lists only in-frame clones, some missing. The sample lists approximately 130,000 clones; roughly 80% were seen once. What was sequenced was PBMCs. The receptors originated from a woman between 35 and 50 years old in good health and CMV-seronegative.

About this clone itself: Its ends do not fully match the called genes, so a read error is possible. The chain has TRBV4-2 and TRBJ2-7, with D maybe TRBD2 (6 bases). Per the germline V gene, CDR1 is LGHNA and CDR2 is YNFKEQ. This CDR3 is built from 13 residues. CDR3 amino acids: CASSQARDSAWCF. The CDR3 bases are TGTGCCAGCAGCCAAGCCCGGGACTCCGCCTGGTGCTTC.

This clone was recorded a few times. The CDR3 coding sequence is TGTGCCAGTAGTAGAACGGGACAGGGAGACACAGATACGCAGTATTTT. It yields the protein CASSRTGQGDTDTQYF. The chain combines TRBV19 with TRBJ2-3; 9 bases map to TRBD1. The CDR3 runs 16 residues. V shed 4 bases and J 2 bases; nucleotides not matched to a gene: 7. The V gene's germline CDR1 is LNHDA and CDR2 SQIVND (reference sequence).

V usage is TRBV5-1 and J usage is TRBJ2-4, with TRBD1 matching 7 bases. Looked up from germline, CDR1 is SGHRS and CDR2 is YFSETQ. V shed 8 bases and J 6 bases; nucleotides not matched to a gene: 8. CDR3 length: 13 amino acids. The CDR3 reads CASTEGQRNIQYF. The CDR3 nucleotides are TGCGCCAGTACCGAGGGACAGAGAAACATTCAGTACTTC.

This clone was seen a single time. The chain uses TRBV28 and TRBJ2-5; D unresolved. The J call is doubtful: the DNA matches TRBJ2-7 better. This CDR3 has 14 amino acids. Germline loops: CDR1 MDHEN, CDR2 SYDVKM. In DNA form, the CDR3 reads TGTGCCAGCAGAAACATGTGGGGCTCCTACGAGCAGTACTTC. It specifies CASRNMWGSYEQYF.

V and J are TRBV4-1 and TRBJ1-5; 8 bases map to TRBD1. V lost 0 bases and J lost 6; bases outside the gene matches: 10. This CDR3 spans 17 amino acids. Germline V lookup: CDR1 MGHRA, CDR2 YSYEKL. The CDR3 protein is CASSQDPRQGAVQPQHF. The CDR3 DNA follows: TGCGCCAGCAGCCAAGATCCGAGGCAGGGGGCCGTTCAGCCCCAGCATTTT.

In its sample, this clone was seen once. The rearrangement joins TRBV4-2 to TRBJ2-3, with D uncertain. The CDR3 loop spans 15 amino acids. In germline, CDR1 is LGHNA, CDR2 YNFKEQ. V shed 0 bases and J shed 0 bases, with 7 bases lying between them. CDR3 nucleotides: TGTGCCAGCAGCCAAGATACGACAAGCACAGATACGCAGTATTTT. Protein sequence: CASSQDTTSTDTQYF.

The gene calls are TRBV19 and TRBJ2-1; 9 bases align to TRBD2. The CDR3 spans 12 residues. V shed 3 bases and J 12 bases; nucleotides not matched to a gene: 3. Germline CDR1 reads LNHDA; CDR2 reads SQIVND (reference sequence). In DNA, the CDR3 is TGTGCCAGTAGTATCGAGGGACTAGCGCAGTTCTTC. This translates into CASSIEGLAQFF. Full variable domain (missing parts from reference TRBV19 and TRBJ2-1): DGGITQSPKYLFRKEGQNVTLSCEQNLNHDAMYWYRQDPGQGLRLIYYSQIVNDFQKGDIAEGYSVSREKKESFPLTVTSAQKNPTAFYLCASSIEGLAQFFGPGTRLTVL.

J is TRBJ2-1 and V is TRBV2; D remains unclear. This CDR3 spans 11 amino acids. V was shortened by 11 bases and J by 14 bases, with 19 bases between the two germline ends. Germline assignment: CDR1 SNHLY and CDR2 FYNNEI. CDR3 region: CARTRGVEKFF. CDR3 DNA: TGTGCCCGCACGCGTGGAGTGGAAAAGTTCTTC.

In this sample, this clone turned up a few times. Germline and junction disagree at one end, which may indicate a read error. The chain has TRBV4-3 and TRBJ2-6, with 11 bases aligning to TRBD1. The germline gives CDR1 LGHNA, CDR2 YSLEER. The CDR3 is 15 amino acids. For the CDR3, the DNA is TGCGCCAGCACCCAGGGACAGGGGGGGCCCAACGGCCTGACTTTC. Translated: CASTQGQGGPNGLTF.

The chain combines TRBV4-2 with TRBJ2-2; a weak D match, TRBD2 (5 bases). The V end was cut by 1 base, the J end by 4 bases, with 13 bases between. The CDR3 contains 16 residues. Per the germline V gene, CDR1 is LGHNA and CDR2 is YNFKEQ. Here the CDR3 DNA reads TGTGCCAGCAGCCAAGGTCGAGTCGGGATCACCGGGGAGCTGTTTTTT. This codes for CASSQGRVGITGELFF.

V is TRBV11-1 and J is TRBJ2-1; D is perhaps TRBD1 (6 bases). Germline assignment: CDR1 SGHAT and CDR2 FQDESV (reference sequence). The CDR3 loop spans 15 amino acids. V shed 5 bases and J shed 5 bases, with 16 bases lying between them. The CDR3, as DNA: TGTGCCAGCAGCGCGTCTGTAGGGGGACACAATGAGCAGTTCTTC. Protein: CASSASVGGHNEQFF.

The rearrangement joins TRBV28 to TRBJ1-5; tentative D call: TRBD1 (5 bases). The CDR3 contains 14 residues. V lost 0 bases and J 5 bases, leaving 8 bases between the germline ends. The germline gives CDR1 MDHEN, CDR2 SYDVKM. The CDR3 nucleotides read TGTGCCAGCAGTTTATGGAAGGGGCATCAGCCCCAGCATTTT. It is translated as CASSLWKGHQPQHF.

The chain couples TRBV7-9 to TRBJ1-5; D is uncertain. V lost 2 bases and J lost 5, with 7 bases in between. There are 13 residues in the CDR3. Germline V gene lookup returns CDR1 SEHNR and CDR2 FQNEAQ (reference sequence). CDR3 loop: CASSLNQDQPQHF. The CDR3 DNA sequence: TGTGCCAGCAGCTTAAACCAGGATCAGCCCCAGCATTTT.

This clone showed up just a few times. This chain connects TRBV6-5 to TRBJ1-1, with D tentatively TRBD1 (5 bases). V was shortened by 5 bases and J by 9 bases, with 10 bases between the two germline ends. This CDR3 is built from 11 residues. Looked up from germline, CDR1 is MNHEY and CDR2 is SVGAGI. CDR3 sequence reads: CASSAQDKAFF. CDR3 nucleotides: TGTGCCAGCAGTGCACAGGACAAAGCTTTCTTT.

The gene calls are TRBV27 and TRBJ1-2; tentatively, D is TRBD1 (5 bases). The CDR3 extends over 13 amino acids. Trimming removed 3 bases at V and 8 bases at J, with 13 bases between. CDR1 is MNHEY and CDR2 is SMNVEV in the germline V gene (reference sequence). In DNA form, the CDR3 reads TGTGCCAGCAGTTTCACCGTCTCAGGGGGCTACACCTTC. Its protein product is CASSFTVSGGYTF.

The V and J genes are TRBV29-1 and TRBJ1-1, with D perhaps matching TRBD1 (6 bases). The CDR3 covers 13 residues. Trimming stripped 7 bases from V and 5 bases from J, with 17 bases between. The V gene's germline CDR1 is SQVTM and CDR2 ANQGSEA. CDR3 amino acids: CSGEGRGLTEAFF. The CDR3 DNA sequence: TGCAGCGGAGAGGGGCGGGGGCTGACTGAAGCTTTCTTT.

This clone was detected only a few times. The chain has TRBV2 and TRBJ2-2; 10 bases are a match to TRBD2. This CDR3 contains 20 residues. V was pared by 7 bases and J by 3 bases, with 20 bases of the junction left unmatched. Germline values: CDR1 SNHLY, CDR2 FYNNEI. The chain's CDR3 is CASNWAGLAGEILDTGELFF. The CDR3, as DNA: TGTGCCAGCAATTGGGCTGGGCTAGCGGGAGAGATATTGGACACCGGGGAGCTGTTTTTT.